This is a list of T cell receptor beta chains from one sample in a study of long-term antiretroviral therapy in people with HIV. TCRdb keeps only in-frame clones here, not all; method: immunoSEQ multiplex PCR. The sample shows tens of thousands of clones, roughly 96% of them seen only once. The sample here was unsorted PBMCs, taken 5.3 years after starting antiretroviral therapy. Receptors originate from a man aged 30-40 years with HIV. Both conserved end residues are part of each CDR3. The order of the fields is CDR3 length, V gene, clone size, J gene, CDR3 protein. The size field is filled for only some rows; it gives once, few, many or a size class.

>16|TRBV5-5|.|TRBJ1-6
CASSSLGTANNSPLHF
>15|TRBV27|.|TRBJ1-2
CASSNVVWDRVFYTF
>15|TRBV11-2|.|TRBJ1-4
CASSLAPRANEKLFF
>12|TRBV29-1|.|TRBJ2-7
CSVGDGEGEQYF
>18|TRBV4-2|.|TRBJ2-3
CASSQVSLAGGPTDTQYF
>15|TRBV18|once|TRBJ1-4
CASSPPPRGNEKLFF
>16|TRBV4-2|.|TRBJ1-2
CASSQERQGFDYGYTF
>15|TRBV13|few|TRBJ2-1
CASSFITQTYNEQFF
>12|TRBV6-1|.|TRBJ2-3
CASSESRDTQYF
>16|TRBV6-6|.|TRBJ1-1
CASSYSVIGKRTEAFF
>13|TRBV5-1|.|TRBJ2-1
CASSLLAPNEQFF
>14|TRBV6-1|.|TRBJ1-2
CASRYREINYGYTF
>11|TRBV27|.|TRBJ2-1
CASSLHNEQFF
>14|TRBV6-6|.|TRBJ2-7
CASSYSGRGGEQYF
>14|TRBV4-1|.|TRBJ2-1
CASSQGTGGNEQFF
>16|TRBV9|.|TRBJ2-5
CASSPKGGRADRTQYF
>11|TRBV14|.|TRBJ2-7
CASSQGREQYF
>13|TRBV7-9|.|TRBJ1-1
CASSLEGNLEAFF
>15|TRBV6-4|few|TRBJ2-2
CASSDSGEGTGELFF